This TCR beta chain was sequenced for a study of T cell repertoires in cytomegalovirus infection. Study in general: Public TCR beta signatures marked donors with CMV infection and the matching HLA.

Germline V gene sequence: CDR1 MDHEN, CDR2 SYDVKM. After removal of 2 bases from V and 9 bases from J, the junction contained 5 bases not matched to a gene. The CDR3 length is 15 residues. A single record per CDR3 protein comes from TCRdb applying MiXCR to the reads. In the table there are around 270,000 distinct CDR3 sequences, approximately 10% of which are singletons. Ten or more counts support this clonotype. Antigen specificity is unknown. Findings and caveats of the study: Carriers of CMV and the relevant HLA type were discriminated by public TCR beta frequency.

Specimen: PBMCs. This chain uses TRBV28 with TRBJ1-6, with TRBD1 matching 9 bases. This receptor was identified in a human donor in good health (CMV status not recorded). Some clones in this sample may be carry-over from other donors' samples. Here the CDR3 reads CASSLRDRDLSPLHF. The DNA for the CDR3 is TGTGCCAGCAGTTTACGGGACAGGGATCTTTCACCCCTCCACTTT.